The TCR beta chain under discussion was sequenced for a study of blood T cell repertoires in COVID-19. Overall study: Italy, Spain and the United States were the sources of the convalescent and acute COVID-19 samples. Nucleic acid was either cDNA or gDNA, and it came from T cells, B-cell-depleted T cells, or PBMCs.

After removal of 4 bases from V and 1 base from J, the junction contained 7 bases not matched to a gene. Germline CDR1 and CDR2: SGHKS and YYEKEE (reference sequence). The CDR3 is 17 amino acids. In the original processing: Reference gene primer amplification gave estimated nucleated cell counts. Sequencing used immunoSEQ multiplex PCR; TCRdb keeps in-frame clones, though not all of them. The V and J calls and clone size were taken over from that table, and D and trimming were inferred from the DNA. Of 150,000 or so clones in the sample, about four fifths were seen once. This clone came up once. The origin of this receptor is a man aged 70-80 years who had recovered from COVID-19. The sequenced sample was peripheral blood. This chain links TRBV5-5 with TRBJ2-2, with TRBD2 identical over 10 bases. This CDR3 reads CASSTSGTSENTGELFF. The CDR3 DNA follows: TGTGCCAGCAGCACCTCCGGGACTAGCGAGAACACCGGGGAGCTGTTTTTT.